What follows describes a single TCR beta chain. This CDR3 is built from 15 residues. CDR1 is MDHEN and CDR2 is SYDVKM in the germline V gene. V lost 5 bases, J lost 1 base, and 14 bases lay in between. This table comes from immunoSEQ multiplex PCR, and its TCRdb copy is limited to in-frame clones, with some not included. The sample has about 2 million clones; just under 95% are singletons. These data come from a study of shared clonotypes between healthy human individuals. CD45RO-negative, CCR7-positively selected cells formed the naive CD8 fraction, excluding terminally differentiated effector memory CD45RA+ cells.

V is TRBV28 and J is TRBJ2-5; D perhaps matches TRBD2 (6 bases). This TCR derives from a man aged 18 to 29 in good health. Source material: naive CD8+ T cells sorted from blood. CDR3 nucleotides: TGTGCCAGCAGTGTAAGACTAGAGACCCAAGAGACCCAGTACTTC. This codes for CASSVRLETQETQYF.